This T cell receptor beta chain was identified during a study of early T cells in non-severe SARS-CoV-2 infection. Via MiXCR, TCRdb re-called the 5' RACE reads, giving one row per CDR3 protein. The table lists tens of thousands of distinct CDR3 sequences, approximately 8% of them singletons. Study-level findings and limits: VDJdb matching skewed toward anti-spike CD8 responses, missing private and CD4 specificities.

In this sample, this clonotype turned up many times. What it recognizes is unknown. V dropped 7 bases and J dropped 10 bases, with 14 bases sitting between them. The CDR3 sequence is 12 residues long. Germline CDR1 is DFQATT and CDR2 is SNEGSKA (reference sequence). This specimen consisted of whole blood, obtained at baseline. The origin of this receptor is an adult who was a healthcare worker with PCR-confirmed SARS-CoV-2 infection or an uninfected control (not recorded which). V and J are TRBV20-1 and TRBJ1-6; D may be TRBD1 (5 bases). CDR3 in amino acids: CSVGTEGSPLHF. Here the CDR3 DNA reads TGCAGTGTTGGGACTGAGGGATCACCCCTCCACTTT.